This entry lists 18 T cell receptor beta chains sequenced from one sample in a study of Tregs in tolerant kidney transplant recipients. This table comes from immunoSEQ multiplex PCR, and its TCRdb copy is limited to in-frame clones, with some not included. This table holds about 240,000 clones, 80% to 85% found once. Input material: CD4+ T cells from blood. The receptors here all came from a human donor in good health.

Remarks on this clone: The DNA is omitted, as the CDR3 cannot be located on it reliably, and the CDR3 follows TCRdb's listing. The rearrangement joins TRBV19 to TRBJ2-4. Germline V gene sequence: CDR1 LNHDA, CDR2 SQIVND (reference sequence). The length of the CDR3 is 14 amino acids, counting both ends. CDR3 region: CASSSGAAKNIQYF.

This clone was seen only a few times. V is TRBV6-6 and J is TRBJ1-3, with D possibly TRBD1 on 5 matching bases. Germline-derived CDR1 and CDR2 are MNHNY and SVGAGI (reference sequence). V lost 10 bases to trimming and J lost 0 bases, with 16 bases between them. The CDR3 is 15 residues long. This CDR3 is CATSPGRSSGNTIYF. The CDR3 nucleotides are TGTGCCACCTCACCGGGACGAAGCTCTGGAAACACCATATATTTT.

This chain joins TRBV30 and TRBJ2-1; D is unresolved. The CDR3 covers 13 residues. The germline gives CDR1 GTSNPN, CDR2 SVGIG (reference sequence). Trimming left V 2 bases short and J 8 bases short, with 13 bases between. In DNA form, the CDR3 reads TGTGCCTGGAGTAGGGCTATCTTTGATGAGCAGTTCTTC. As protein: CAWSRAIFDEQFF.

A few counts support this clone. V is TRBV29-1 and J is TRBJ2-1; 11 bases agree with TRBD2. From germline, CDR1 is SQVTM and CDR2 ANQGSEA. The CDR3 runs 16 residues. The V and J ends lost 4 bases and 5 bases, in that order; junction bases with no gene match: 10. The CDR3 sequence: CSVGRGGLADHNEQFF. In DNA form, the CDR3 reads TGCAGCGTTGGGCGGGGGGGACTAGCGGATCACAATGAGCAGTTCTTC.

The table lists this clone with a count of one. V and J are TRBV29-1 and TRBJ2-5, with 10 bases matching TRBD2. The CDR3 has 13 amino acids. The V gene's germline CDR1 is SQVTM and CDR2 ANQGSEA. The trim removed 6 bases at V and 3 bases at J, leaving 4 bases unmatched. This CDR3 reads CSVRTSGKETQYF. The DNA for the CDR3 is TGCAGCGTGAGGACTAGCGGAAAAGAGACCCAGTACTTC.

This rearrangement joins TRBV11-2 to TRBJ2-5; 7 positions agree with TRBD2. The CDR3 is made up of 14 amino acids. V lost 5 bases, J lost 1 base, and 4 bases stayed unmatched. The germline gives CDR1 SGHAT, CDR2 FQNNGV. The CDR3: CASSAGLSQETQYF. The CDR3 nucleotides are TGTGCCAGCAGCGCGGGACTAAGCCAAGAGACCCAGTACTTC.

The chain couples TRBV5-4 to TRBJ2-1; TRBD1 might be the D (6 bases). The V end lost 4 bases, the J end lost 7 bases, and 15 bases lay between the germline ends. This CDR3 contains 14 residues. Germline CDR1 SGHNT, CDR2 YYREEE (reference sequence). The CDR3 nucleotides read TGTGCCAGCAGCCAAATACAGGGTGGAAATGAGCAGTTCTTC. This gives the protein CASSQIQGGNEQFF.

This sequence joins TRBV12-5 and TRBJ1-2; 7 bases agree with TRBD1. This CDR3 has 14 amino acids. Germline-derived CDR1 and CDR2 are LGHNT and FRNRAP. With V trimmed by 6 bases and J by 0 bases, 4 bases remained unmatched. The CDR3 DNA is TGTGCTAGTGGCAAGGACAGGCCTAACTATGGCTACACCTTC. This codes for CASGKDRPNYGYTF. Looking up the rest from reference TRBV12-5 and TRBJ1-2 gives the full variable domain: DARVTQTPRHKVTEMGQEVTMRCQPILGHNTVFWYRQTMMQGLELLAYFRNRAPLDDSGMPKDRFSAEMPDATLATLKIQPSEPRDSAVYFCASGKDRPNYGYTFGSGTRLTVV.

This clone turned up a few times. The rearrangement joins TRBV2 to TRBJ1-4; 8 bases map to TRBD1. Germline V CDR1 and CDR2: SNHLY, FYNNEI. J lost 8 bases, V lost 0 bases, and 5 bases had no gene match. There are 15 residues in the CDR3. As DNA, the CDR3 is TGTGCCAGCAGTGAAGCCCAGGGGGCCGGGGAAAAACTGTTTTTT. It specifies CASSEAQGAGEKLFF.

This clone has a handful of counts. The rearrangement joins TRBV5-6 to TRBJ2-2; a weak D match, TRBD2 (5 bases). CDR1 is SGHDT, CDR2 YYEEEE, per germline. The CDR3 sequence is 16 residues long. The V end lost 0 bases, the J end lost 6 bases, and 15 bases lay between the germline ends. The CDR3 DNA follows: TGTGCCAGCAGCTTGGAGCGGAGGCGATACTCCGGGGAGCTGTTTTTT. It translates to CASSLERRRYSGELFF.

V is TRBV6-6 and J is TRBJ2-3; D unresolved. Trimming took 2 bases from V and 2 from J, leaving 5 bases between them. Germline CDR1 and CDR2: MNHNY and SVGAGI (reference sequence). The CDR3 loop spans 13 amino acids. The CDR3 DNA reads TGTGCCAGCAGTTACCGATTCACAGATACGCAGTATTTT. This translates into CASSYRFTDTQYF.

Written as DNA, the CDR3 is TGTGCCAGCAGCCCACAAGGATCCCACTCGCATCAGCCCCAGCATTTT. It translates to CASSPQGSHSHQPQHF. This chain connects TRBV7-8 to TRBJ1-5; D unresolved. Trimming took 5 bases from V and 5 from J, leaving 19 bases between them. CDR1 and CDR2 from the germline V gene are SGHVS and FQNEAQ. The CDR3 is made up of 16 amino acids.

The chain uses TRBV6-5 and TRBJ1-2; the D gene is possibly TRBD1 (5 bases). With 5 bases removed from V and 5 bases from J, the gap between germline ends came to 15 bases. CDR1 is MNHEY, CDR2 SVGAGI, per germline. This CDR3 is built from 14 residues. CDR3: CASSRPGPQYGYTF. CDR3 DNA sequence: TGTGCCAGCAGTCGGCCGGGACCTCAGTATGGCTACACCTTC.

The J gene is TRBJ2-4, the V gene TRBV29-1, with a tentative D call TRBD1 (5 bases). This CDR3 has 16 amino acids. Germline CDR1 is SQVTM and CDR2 is ANQGSEA. The V end was cut by 4 bases, the J end by 3 bases, with 19 bases between. In nucleotides, the CDR3 is TGCAGCGTTGTGACAGTCTCCCTGGTGGGCAAAAACATTCAGTACTTC. Translating gives CSVVTVSLVGKNIQYF.

The chain couples TRBV7-9 to TRBJ2-2; D is perhaps TRBD2 (6 bases). Trimming shortened V by 5 bases and J by 4 bases, and 14 bases separated the two germline ends. The V gene's germline CDR1 is SEHNR and CDR2 FQNEAQ (reference sequence). This CDR3 has 15 residues. In DNA form, the CDR3 reads TGTGCCAGCAGCCGACAAACGGGAGCCACCGGGGAGCTGTTTTTT. Protein sequence: CASSRQTGATGELFF. Full variable domain (rest looked up from reference TRBV7-9 and TRBJ2-2): DTGVSQNPRHKITKRGQNVTFRCDPISEHNRLYWYRQTLGQGPEFLTYFQNEAQLEKSRLLSDRFSAERPKGSFSTLEIQRTEQGDSAMYLCASSRQTGATGELFFGEGSRLTVL.

This sequence joins TRBV25-1 and TRBJ1-3; D possibly corresponds to TRBD1 (6 bases). Trimming took 1 base from V and 7 from J, leaving 20 bases between them. Germline V gives CDR1 MGHDK, CDR2 SYGVNS. This CDR3 has 17 residues. The CDR3 bases are TGTGCCAGCAGTGAATTTGTTAAAGGGACAACCGGGAACACCATATATTTT. Translated: CASSEFVKGTTGNTIYF.

This chain uses TRBV2 with TRBJ2-1, with D perhaps TRBD2 (5 bases). V lost 8 bases and J 3 bases, leaving 8 bases between the germline ends. CDR3 length: 12 residues. Germline CDR1 reads SNHLY; CDR2 reads FYNNEI. The CDR3 spells CASGSYYNEQFF. The CDR3, as DNA: TGTGCCAGCGGGAGCTACTACAATGAGCAGTTCTTC.

This rearrangement joins TRBV6-9 to TRBJ2-7, with TRBD2 identical over 8 bases. Germline assignment: CDR1 MNHGY and CDR2 SVAAGI. J was trimmed by 0 bases and V by 4 bases; bases with no gene match: 17. The CDR3 totals 19 residues. CDR3 amino acids: CASSSQSVAGMAGSYEQYF. The CDR3 DNA sequence: TGTGCCAGCAGTTCCCAGTCGGTAGCGGGGATGGCCGGCTCCTACGAGCAGTACTTC.